Listed below are T cell receptor beta chains from one sample, sequenced in a study of shared clonotypes between healthy human individuals. The assay was immunoSEQ multiplex PCR, and TCRdb's table has in-frame clones only and misses some. Of some 580,000 clones in the sample, 95% to 98% were seen once. Sequencing was carried out using naive CD8+ T cells sorted from blood. The receptors here all came from a man aged 25-45 years in good health. The CDR3 runs from the conserved cysteine through the conserved F or W. D genes are given only for firm matches. Not every row has a clone size; where given, it reads once, few, many or a size class.

>TRBV14|TRBJ2-7|TRBD2|.
TGTGCCAGCAGCCAAGACGGAGGGACTAGCTCCTACGAGCAGTACTTC
CASSQDGGTSSYEQYF
>TRBV9|TRBJ1-1|.|.
TGTGCCAGCAGCGAGGGACACTTGAACACTGAAGCTTTCTTT
CASSEGHLNTEAFF
>TRBV29-1|TRBJ1-2|.|.
TGCAGCGTTGATAATGGCTACACCTTC
CSVDNGYTF
>TRBV7-8|TRBJ2-7|.|once
TGTGCCAGCAGCTTCGCCACACAAGACGAGCAGTACTTC
CASSFATQDEQYF
>TRBV6-5|TRBJ2-7|TRBD1|.
TGTGCCAGCAGTTACTTTTCCGGGACAGCCTACGAGCAGTACTTC
CASSYFSGTAYEQYF
>TRBV6-6|TRBJ2-7|TRBD2|.
TGTGCCAGCAGGGGCAGCGGGAGCGCCTCCTACGAGCAGTACTTC
CASRGSGSASYEQYF
>TRBV5-4|TRBJ2-1|TRBD2|.
TGTGCCAGCAGCTCCGTAGCGGGAGGCTTCTACAATGAGCAGTTCTTC
CASSSVAGGFYNEQFF
>TRBV11-2|TRBJ1-2|.|.
TGTGCCAGCAGCTCCTTCAGGGGCCCTAACTATGGCTACACCTTC
CASSSFRGPNYGYTF
>TRBV7-8|TRBJ2-1|TRBD2|.
TGTGCCAGCAGCCCTGGGACTAGCGGGATCTCCTACAATGAGCAGTTCTTC
CASSPGTSGISYNEQFF
>TRBV4-2|TRBJ2-7|.|once
TGTGCCAGCAGCCAAGTTGGGAACGACGAGCAGTACTTC
CASSQVGNDEQYF
>TRBV7-9|TRBJ2-7|.|.
TGTGCCAGCAGCTTCGAAGGAATAGAGCAGTACTTC
CASSFEGIEQYF
>TRBV27|TRBJ2-3|TRBD2|.
TGTGCCAGCAGTTTTTGGCTAGCGGGAGGGAGGGATACGCAGTATTTT
CASSFWLAGGRDTQYF
>TRBV7-9|TRBJ2-7|TRBD2|.
TGTGCCAGCACGCCTTTGGGGCGGGAGGTCGCCTACGAGCAGTACTTC
CASTPLGREVAYEQYF
>TRBV2|TRBJ2-7|.|once
TGTGCCAGCATTTACGGATCCTACGAGCAGTACTTC
CASIYGSYEQYF
>TRBV6-5|TRBJ1-4|.|.
TGTGCCAGCAGTTACGGGCCGAATGAAAAACTGTTTTTT
CASSYGPNEKLFF
>TRBV4-3|TRBJ1-2|.|.
TGCGCCAGCAGCACATCCACTAACTATGGCTACACCTTC
CASSTSTNYGYTF
>TRBV27|TRBJ1-2|.|.
TGTGCCAGCAGTCCCCGCCCTCTCCCTAAAGACTATGGCTACACCTTC
CASSPRPLPKDYGYTF
>TRBV5-4|TRBJ2-7|.|.
TGTGCCAGCAGCTTGGTAGTAGGAGGGCCGAGGGGGGAGCAGTACTTC
CASSLVVGGPRGEQYF
>TRBV28|TRBJ2-2|TRBD1|.
TGTGCCGTACAGGACAGGGGGCTTTGGGAGCTGTTTTTT
CAVQDRGLWELFF
>TRBV27|TRBJ2-7|.|.
TGTGCCAGCAGTCACGTTCGGGACCGGGGGCAGTACTTC
CASSHVRDRGQYF
>TRBV9|TRBJ2-3|.|.
TGTGCCAGCAGCGCCCGGGACTTAGCGGTCGAGCAGTATTTT
CASSARDLAVEQYF
>TRBV7-2|TRBJ2-2|.|once
TGTGCCAGCAGCTTGATCGGACTTGACACCGGGGAGCTGTTTTTT
CASSLIGLDTGELFF
>TRBV7-2|TRBJ2-1|.|once
TGTGCCAGCAGTTGGGGACCGTACAATGAGCAGTTCTTC
CASSWGPYNEQFF
>TRBV7-2|TRBJ2-1|TRBD2|.
TGTGCCAGCAGCTTAGAGATAGCGGGATTCAATGAGCAGTTCTTC
CASSLEIAGFNEQFF
>TRBV29-1|TRBJ2-1|TRBD2|.
TGCAGCGCTGTTAGCGGGAGTTTCTACAATGAGCAGTTCTTC
CSAVSGSFYNEQFF
>TRBV20-1|TRBJ2-7|.|.
TGCAGTGCTAGTAAGGGTTACGAGCAGTACTTC
CSASKGYEQYF
>TRBV7-6|TRBJ2-2|.|.
TGTGCCAGCAGCTCCCCTCTACCTATACTGTTTTTT
CASSSPLPILFF
>TRBV28|TRBJ2-7|TRBD1|.
TGTGCCAGCAGTTTGACAGGGGCCGGGACCCAATACGAGCAGTACTTC
CASSLTGAGTQYEQYF
>TRBV7-8|TRBJ2-2|.|.
TGTGCCAGCAGCTTCCGGATACCAGGGGCGGTCACCGGGGAGCTGTTTTTT
CASSFRIPGAVTGELFF